Shown below are 13 T cell receptor beta chains from a single sample sequenced in a study of shared clonotypes between healthy human individuals. Libraries were prepared by immunoSEQ multiplex PCR; TCRdb keeps only in-frame clonotypes and omits some of them. The sample lists nearly 1,000,000 clones, over 75% occurring once. The sample comprised memory CD4+ T cells sorted from blood. Indicated subset: CD45RA-negative fraction. Source of these receptors: a man aged 18 to 35 in good health.

The V and J genes are TRBV4-3 and TRBJ2-7; TRBD1 aligns across 8 bases. Germline V CDR1 and CDR2: LGHNA, YSLEER. This CDR3 has 16 amino acids. The junction had 6 bases not matched to a gene; V was cut back by 0 bases and J by 2 bases. The CDR3 nucleotides are TGCGCCAGCAGCCAAGATCCCGGGACAGGAACCTACGAGCAGTACTTC. Its protein product is CASSQDPGTGTYEQYF.

This clone was seen many times. The CDR3 coding sequence is TGTGCCAGCAGCCGCAGCGGGGGGGCCTATGGCTACACCTTC. It is translated as CASSRSGGAYGYTF. This chain connects TRBV5-6 to TRBJ1-2; D may be TRBD1 (6 bases). The CDR3 covers 14 residues. The V and J ends lost 4 bases and 4 bases respectively, with 14 bases between them. The V gene's germline CDR1 is SGHDT and CDR2 YYEEEE.

J is TRBJ2-2 and V is TRBV6-6; 8 bases line up with TRBD1. V shed 6 bases and J 6 bases; nucleotides not matched to a gene: 9. CDR3 size: 15 residues. CDR1 and CDR2 (germline): MNHNY, SVGAGI (reference sequence). The CDR3 loop is CASRPPGQDAGELFF. The CDR3, as DNA: TGTGCCAGCAGACCCCCGGGACAGGACGCCGGGGAGCTGTTTTTT.

With regard to this clone: This may be a read error, as it is one base from a much larger clone. Other DNA variants within this sample encode the same CDR3. This chain links TRBV6-6 with TRBJ1-1; the D is unclear. The CDR3 sequence is 13 residues long. Looked up from germline, CDR1 is MNHNY and CDR2 is SVGAGI (reference sequence). With 2 bases removed from V and 1 base from J, the gap between germline ends came to 5 bases. The CDR3: CASSYPTNTEAFF. The CDR3 nucleotides are TGTGCCAGCAGTTACCCTACGAACACTGAAGCTTTCTTT.

The chain links TRBV2 to TRBJ2-7; 7 bases are a match to TRBD1. Germline-derived CDR1 and CDR2 are SNHLY and FYNNEI. V was clipped by 5 bases and J by 0 bases; unmatched bases: 4. CDR3 length: 14 amino acids. This CDR3 is CASSNRDSSYEQYF. The CDR3 coding sequence is TGTGCCAGCAGTAACCGGGACAGCTCCTACGAGCAGTACTTC. Looking up the rest from reference TRBV2 and TRBJ2-7 gives the full variable domain: EPEVTQTPSHQVTQMGQEVILRCVPISNHLYFYWYRQILGQKVEFLVSFYNNEISEKSEIFDDQFSVERPDGSNFTLKIRSTKLEDSAMYFCASSNRDSSYEQYFGPGTRLTVT.

The chain joins TRBV6-5 to TRBJ1-3, with D unclear. Germline lookup yields CDR1 MNHEY and CDR2 SVGAGI. V lost 7 bases and J lost 0, with 10 bases in between. CDR3 length: 14 residues. CDR3 DNA sequence: TGTGCCAGCATGCGCAGCTACTCTGGAAACACCATATATTTT. Protein sequence: CASMRSYSGNTIYF.

On this clone itself: One junction end does not reproduce the germline sequence, and a read error may be involved. The rearrangement uses TRBV2 and TRBJ2-5, with TRBD2 as a possible D gene (5 bases). The length of the CDR3 is 15 residues. The germline gives CDR1 SNHLY, CDR2 FYNNEI. The CDR3 region is CASTEWGLGGETQYF. The CDR3 nucleotides read TGTGCCAGCACTGAATGGGGTCTTGGAGGAGAGACCCAGTACTTC.

CDR3: CASSYSQGNYEQYF. In DNA form, the CDR3 reads TGTGCCAGCAGTTACTCTCAGGGGAATTACGAGCAGTACTTC. The chain combines TRBV27 with TRBJ2-7, with D possibly matching TRBD1 (6 bases). Trimming took 4 bases from V and 4 from J, leaving 14 bases between them. From germline, CDR1 is MNHEY and CDR2 SMNVEV (reference sequence). The CDR3 loop spans 14 amino acids.

This chain joins TRBV5-6 and TRBJ1-3; D not resolved. Germline CDR1 SGHDT, CDR2 YYEEEE. Trimming removed 0 bases at V and 0 bases at J, with 10 bases between. This CDR3 region has 16 residues. Written as DNA, the CDR3 is TGTGCCAGCAGCTTGGGTAGCATCTCCTCTGGAAACACCATATATTTT. Its translation is CASSLGSISSGNTIYF.

The V gene is TRBV5-6, the J gene TRBJ2-3; 7 bases align to TRBD2. The CDR3 contains 14 residues. Germline V lookup: CDR1 SGHDT, CDR2 YYEEEE. The V gene end was trimmed by 5 bases and the J gene end by 6 bases; junction bases not matched to a gene: 9. CDR3 sequence reads: CASRIAGGVDTQYF. In nucleotides, the CDR3 is TGTGCCAGCAGGATAGCGGGCGGGGTGGATACGCAGTATTTT.

A note on this clone: A junction boundary mismatches the germline segment, possibly from a read error. This rearrangement joins TRBV7-2 to TRBJ2-5; D might be TRBD2 (5 bases). The germline V gene encodes CDR1 SGHTA and CDR2 FQGNSA. The CDR3 is 13 amino acids. The CDR3 DNA is TGTGCCAGCAGCCTAGCCGGCGCGGGGACCCAGTACTTC. This translates into CASSLAGAGTQYF.

The chain uses TRBV5-1 and TRBJ2-1; 8 positions agree with TRBD2. The CDR3 covers 14 residues. V lost 2 bases, J lost 7 bases, and 5 bases stayed unmatched. Germline CDR1 is SGHRS and CDR2 is YFSETQ. CDR3 sequence reads: CASSLREGYNEQFF. For the CDR3, the DNA is TGCGCCAGCAGCTTACGGGAGGGTTATAATGAGCAGTTCTTC.

This clone came up once. The chain joins TRBV7-9 to TRBJ1-6; D is possibly TRBD1 (5 bases). The CDR3 totals 16 residues. V was cut by 5 bases and J by 9 bases, with 20 bases left in between. Looked up from germline, CDR1 is SEHNR and CDR2 is FQNEAQ (reference sequence). The CDR3 loop is CASSKNRDLDGSPLHF. CDR3 DNA sequence: TGTGCCAGCAGCAAAAACCGGGACCTTGACGGTTCACCCCTCCACTTT.